This T cell receptor beta chain was observed in a study of shared clonotypes between healthy human individuals. Per the study methods: ImmunoSEQ sequences covered only the junction and lacked quality scores; filtering therefore differed. The protocol was immunoSEQ multiplex PCR, while the TCRdb copy is restricted to in-frame clones and leaves out a portion. The DNA gave D and trimming, while V, J and clone size come from that table. Of 450,000 to 500,000 clones listed, roughly 80% were seen once; the top ten hold 12%. The CDR3 has 12 amino acids. Looked up from germline, CDR1 is MNHEY and CDR2 is SVGAGI. V lost 6 bases and J lost 15; bases outside the gene matches: 9.

The TCR sequence derives from a woman between 35 and 50 years old in good health. Some clones in this sample may be carry-over from other donors' samples. The sequenced material came from PBMCs. The rearrangement uses TRBV6-5 and TRBJ2-1, with 9 bases that match TRBD2. Written as DNA, the CDR3 is TGTGCCAGCAGCACGAGCGGGAGGAACCGGTTCTTC. It is translated as CASSTSGRNRFF.